One and the same sample provided the 3 T cell receptor beta chains below, sequenced in a study of OX40 agonist ivuxolimab in advanced cancers. The assay was immunoSEQ multiplex PCR, and TCRdb's table has in-frame clones only and misses some. The sample lists 70,000 to 90,000 clones; around four fifths were seen once. The sequencing used CD4+ or CD8+ T cells sorted from blood, collected in a trial of the OX40 agonist ivuxolimab. All receptors derive from an adult with an advanced solid tumor such as melanoma, head and neck, liver or kidney cancer.

The rearrangement uses TRBV7-2 and TRBJ2-2; TRBD1 might be the D (6 bases). Germline V gene data show CDR1 as SGHTA and CDR2 as FQGNSA. The CDR3 length is 19 residues. V was cut by 3 bases and J by 3 bases, with 23 bases left in between. The chain's CDR3 is CASSFKGSTGQWDTGELFF. DNA of the CDR3: TGTGCCAGCAGCTTTAAAGGGTCTACTGGACAGTGGGACACCGGGGAGCTGTTTTTT.

J is TRBJ2-2 and V is TRBV2; TRBD1 aligns across 9 bases. The germline CDR1 and CDR2 sequences are SNHLY and FYNNEI. The V gene end was trimmed by 3 bases and the J gene end by 1 base; junction bases not matched to a gene: 3. The CDR3 loop spans 16 amino acids. The CDR3 sequence is CASSDSTGGNTGELFF. Written as DNA, the CDR3 is TGTGCCAGCAGTGATTCGACAGGGGGGAACACCGGGGAGCTGTTTTTT.

The V and J genes are TRBV19 and TRBJ2-7, with 7 bases matching TRBD1. The germline gives CDR1 LNHDA, CDR2 SQIVND (reference sequence). The CDR3 has 14 residues. Trimming removed 3 bases from V and 7 bases from J; junction bases left unmatched: 9. The CDR3 spells CASSITGAQGEQYF. For the CDR3, the DNA is TGTGCCAGTAGTATTACAGGGGCCCAGGGGGAGCAGTACTTC. Full variable domain (rest looked up from reference TRBV19 and TRBJ2-7): DGGITQSPKYLFRKEGQNVTLSCEQNLNHDAMYWYRQDPGQGLRLIYYSQIVNDFQKGDIAEGYSVSREKKESFPLTVTSAQKNPTAFYLCASSITGAQGEQYFGPGTRLTVT.